This T cell receptor beta chain was obtained from a study of shared T cell receptors in the human thymus. Produced via immunoSEQ multiplex PCR; TCRdb's table is partial and in-frame only. In the table there are over 650,000 clones, around 87% of which are singletons. The table lists this clone with a count of one. This same sample was also taken into another study, of human thymus T cells. That paper states: Resections removed during corrective heart surgery provided the thymus tissue used. Within thymic and blood repertoires, V and J gene usage appeared to be biased. As related research reported, thymic repertoires overlapped highly among unrelated individuals.

The clonotype comes from a boy in the first two years of life with a congenital heart defect. The sequencing sample was made of thymocytes.

The CDR3, as DNA: TGTGCCAGCAGTTCCAAACATTCGGGGACAGGGAGGGCCGTAAGCTCCTACGAGCAGTACTTC. Translation gives CASSSKHSGTGRAVSSYEQYF. The chain has TRBV27 and TRBJ2-7; 9 nucleotides line up with TRBD1. Germline V CDR1 and CDR2: MNHEY, SMNVEV (reference sequence). The CDR3 loop spans 21 amino acids. Trimming took 4 bases from V and 0 from J; bases not matched to a gene: 22.